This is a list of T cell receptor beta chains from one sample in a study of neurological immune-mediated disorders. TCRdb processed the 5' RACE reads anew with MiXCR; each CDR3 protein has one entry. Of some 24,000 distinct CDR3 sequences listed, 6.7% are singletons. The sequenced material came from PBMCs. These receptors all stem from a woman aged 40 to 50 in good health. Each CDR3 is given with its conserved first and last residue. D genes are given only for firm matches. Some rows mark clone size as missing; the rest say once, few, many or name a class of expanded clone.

cdr3_aa: CSARDPRTSGNEQFF; cdr3_nt: TGCAGTGCTAGAGATCCGAGGACTAGCGGCAATGAGCAGTTCTTC; j_call: TRBJ2-1; v_call: TRBV20-1; d_call: TRBD2; clone_size: many
cdr3_aa: CASSLRRQETQYF; cdr3_nt: TGTGCCAGCAGTTTAAGGAGACAAGAGACCCAGTACTTC; j_call: TRBJ2-5; v_call: TRBV27; d_call: NA; clone_size: many
cdr3_aa: CASSLSLSGVDTQYF; cdr3_nt: TGTGCCAGCAGCTTAAGTCTCAGCGGGGTAGATACGCAGTATTTT; j_call: TRBJ2-3; v_call: TRBV7-2; d_call: TRBD2; clone_size: many
cdr3_aa: CASSPRTSPDTQYF; cdr3_nt: TGTGCCAGCAGCCCCCGGACTAGCCCAGATACGCAGTATTTT; j_call: TRBJ2-3; v_call: TRBV9; d_call: TRBD2; clone_size: NA
cdr3_aa: CASSQDLAVPGDTQYF; cdr3_nt: TGTGCCAGCAGCCAAGATCTCGCGGTCCCGGGAGATACGCAGTATTTT; j_call: TRBJ2-3; v_call: TRBV4-2; d_call: NA; clone_size: medium-sized
cdr3_aa: CASSEGTSGSNEQFF; cdr3_nt: TGTGCCAGCAGTGAAGGGACTAGCGGGAGCAATGAGCAGTTCTTC; j_call: TRBJ2-1; v_call: TRBV6-1; d_call: TRBD2; clone_size: NA
cdr3_aa: CASSPQGAGQPQHF; cdr3_nt: TGTGCCAGCAGTCCTCAGGGGGCGGGTCAGCCCCAGCATTTT; j_call: TRBJ1-5; v_call: TRBV27; d_call: TRBD1; clone_size: medium-sized
cdr3_aa: CASSRTSETQYF; cdr3_nt: TGTGCCAGCAGCAGAACGTCAGAGACCCAGTACTTC; j_call: TRBJ2-5; v_call: TRBV7-2; d_call: NA; clone_size: many
cdr3_aa: CASSPEGQGYGYTF; cdr3_nt: TGTGCCAGCAGTCCCGAGGGACAGGGCTATGGCTACACCTTC; j_call: TRBJ1-2; v_call: TRBV12-3/TRBV12-4; d_call: TRBD1; clone_size: many
cdr3_aa: CASRHQFGTGGDEKLFF; cdr3_nt: TGTGCCAGCAGACACCAGTTCGGGACAGGGGGAGACGAAAAACTGTTTTTT; j_call: TRBJ1-4; v_call: TRBV13; d_call: TRBD1; clone_size: many
cdr3_aa: CASSPWTDRDEQFF; cdr3_nt: TGTGCCAGCAGTCCGTGGACAGACCGGGATGAGCAGTTCTTC; j_call: TRBJ2-1; v_call: TRBV28; d_call: NA; clone_size: NA
cdr3_aa: CASSLPSASGSSWANVLTF; cdr3_nt: TGCGCCAGCAGCCTCCCCTCCGCTAGCGGGAGTTCGTGGGCCAACGTCCTGACTTTC; j_call: TRBJ2-6; v_call: TRBV5-1; d_call: TRBD2; clone_size: many
cdr3_aa: CASSPTRSEQFF; cdr3_nt: TGTGCCAGCTCACCAACGAGATCTGAGCAGTTCTTC; j_call: TRBJ2-1; v_call: TRBV18; d_call: NA; clone_size: many
cdr3_aa: CASSGIDSYNEQFF; cdr3_nt: TGTGCCAGTAGCGGGATCGACTCCTACAATGAGCAGTTCTTC; j_call: TRBJ2-1; v_call: TRBV6-6; d_call: TRBD2; clone_size: many
cdr3_aa: CSVEQATEAFF; cdr3_nt: TGCAGCGTTGAACAAGCAACTGAAGCTTTCTTT; j_call: TRBJ1-1; v_call: TRBV29-1; d_call: NA; clone_size: many
cdr3_aa: CASSLGQGPPYGYTF; cdr3_nt: TGTGCCAGCAGCTTGGGGCAGGGGCCCCCCTATGGCTACACCTTC; j_call: TRBJ1-2; v_call: TRBV11-1; d_call: NA; clone_size: many
cdr3_aa: CSAHGQTEKLFF; cdr3_nt: TGCAGTGCCCACGGACAGACGGAAAAACTGTTTTTT; j_call: TRBJ1-4; v_call: TRBV20-1; d_call: NA; clone_size: many
cdr3_aa: CSVGTREVEQYF; cdr3_nt: TGCAGCGTCGGGACTAGAGAGGTAGAGCAGTACTTC; j_call: TRBJ2-7; v_call: TRBV29-1; d_call: TRBD2; clone_size: many
cdr3_aa: CASLGNYEQYF; cdr3_nt: TGTGCCAGCCTGGGGAACTACGAGCAGTACTTC; j_call: TRBJ2-7; v_call: TRBV28; d_call: NA; clone_size: many
cdr3_aa: CAWEKRLSEAFF; cdr3_nt: TGTGCCTGGGAGAAGAGGCTCAGTGAAGCTTTCTTT; j_call: TRBJ1-1; v_call: TRBV30; d_call: NA; clone_size: many
cdr3_aa: CSAAPGGSGNTIYF; cdr3_nt: TGCAGTGCGGCTCCAGGGGGCTCTGGAAACACCATATATTTT; j_call: TRBJ1-3; v_call: TRBV20-1; d_call: TRBD1; clone_size: many
cdr3_aa: CASSGGLDLNEQFF; cdr3_nt: TGTGCCAGCAGCGGTGGACTAGACCTGAATGAGCAGTTCTTC; j_call: TRBJ2-1; v_call: TRBV9; d_call: TRBD2; clone_size: NA
cdr3_aa: CSAREGRGIRYEQYF; cdr3_nt: TGCAGTGCTAGAGAGGGAAGGGGGATAAGGTACGAGCAGTACTTC; j_call: TRBJ2-7; v_call: TRBV20-1; d_call: NA; clone_size: many
cdr3_aa: CSARDLGGYRETQYF; cdr3_nt: TGCAGTGCTAGAGATTTGGGGGGCTATCGAGAGACCCAGTACTTC; j_call: TRBJ2-5; v_call: TRBV20-1; d_call: NA; clone_size: many
cdr3_aa: CASSPPGVDTDTQYF; cdr3_nt: TGTGCCAGCTCACCGCCGGGAGTCGATACAGATACGCAGTATTTT; j_call: TRBJ2-3; v_call: TRBV18; d_call: NA; clone_size: many
cdr3_aa: CASSLEYEQYF; cdr3_nt: TGTGCCAGCAGCTTAGAGTACGAGCAGTACTTC; j_call: TRBJ2-7; v_call: TRBV7-2; d_call: NA; clone_size: many
cdr3_aa: CASGPTGTLNTEAFF; cdr3_nt: TGTGCCAGCGGACCAACAGGGACTCTGAACACTGAAGCTTTCTTT; j_call: TRBJ1-1; v_call: TRBV7-8; d_call: NA; clone_size: many
cdr3_aa: CAISGGETQYF; cdr3_nt: TGTGCCATCTCAGGGGGGGAGACCCAGTACTTC; j_call: TRBJ2-5; v_call: TRBV10-3; d_call: NA; clone_size: many
cdr3_aa: CASSLRGMGGNTIYF; cdr3_nt: TGTGCCAGCAGCTTAAGAGGGATGGGTGGAAACACCATATATTTT; j_call: TRBJ1-3; v_call: TRBV7-3; d_call: NA; clone_size: many
cdr3_aa: CASSFGQGFPARRPYNEQFF; cdr3_nt: TGCGCCAGCAGCTTCGGACAGGGCTTTCCCGCCCGTCGTCCCTACAATGAGCAGTTCTTC; j_call: TRBJ2-1; v_call: TRBV5-1; d_call: TRBD1; clone_size: many
cdr3_aa: CASSYGQGDTGELFF; cdr3_nt: TGTGCCAGCAGCTACGGACAGGGGGACACCGGGGAGCTGTTTTTT; j_call: TRBJ2-2; v_call: TRBV7-9; d_call: TRBD1; clone_size: many
cdr3_aa: CASSFELGLQGQNEQFF; cdr3_nt: TGCGCCAGCAGCTTTGAGCTGGGACTCCAGGGGCAGAATGAGCAGTTCTTC; j_call: TRBJ2-1; v_call: TRBV5-1; d_call: NA; clone_size: NA
cdr3_aa: CASSWTGSNTEAFF; cdr3_nt: TGCGCCAGCAGCTGGACAGGGTCAAACACTGAAGCTTTCTTT; j_call: TRBJ1-1; v_call: TRBV5-1; d_call: TRBD1; clone_size: many
cdr3_aa: CASSRDRFSYEQYF; cdr3_nt: TGTGCCAGCAGCCGGGACCGCTTCTCCTACGAGCAGTACTTC; j_call: TRBJ2-7; v_call: TRBV3-1; d_call: NA; clone_size: many
cdr3_aa: CATSRDDEQFF; cdr3_nt: TGTGCCACCAGCAGGGATGATGAGCAGTTCTTC; j_call: TRBJ2-1; v_call: TRBV15; d_call: NA; clone_size: many
cdr3_aa: CSASIEVGTRKFF; cdr3_nt: TGCAGTGCTAGTATTGAAGTTGGGACTCGCAAGTTCTTC; j_call: TRBJ2-1; v_call: TRBV20-1; d_call: NA; clone_size: many
cdr3_aa: CASSRDSGAEQFF; cdr3_nt: TGTGCCAGCAGTCGGGACTCCGGAGCTGAGCAGTTCTTC; j_call: TRBJ2-1; v_call: TRBV12-3/TRBV12-4; d_call: NA; clone_size: many
cdr3_aa: CASSLAGGKTYEQYF; cdr3_nt: TGCGCCAGCAGCTTGGCCGGTGGGAAGACCTACGAGCAGTACTTC; j_call: TRBJ2-7; v_call: TRBV5-1; d_call: NA; clone_size: many
cdr3_aa: CASSSSGSYEQYF; cdr3_nt: TGTGCCAGCAGCTCTAGCGGGAGCTACGAGCAGTACTTC; j_call: TRBJ2-7; v_call: TRBV7-9; d_call: TRBD2; clone_size: many
cdr3_aa: CASSLWTGYNEQFF; cdr3_nt: TGTGCCAGCAGCTTATGGACAGGGTACAATGAGCAGTTCTTC; j_call: TRBJ2-1; v_call: TRBV7-9; d_call: TRBD1; clone_size: NA
cdr3_aa: CASSYGYLAGNEQFF; cdr3_nt: TGTGCCAGCAGTTACGGCTACCTAGCGGGCAATGAGCAGTTCTTC; j_call: TRBJ2-1; v_call: TRBV6-2/TRBV6-3; d_call: TRBD2; clone_size: many
cdr3_aa: CASSKGPDYGYTF; cdr3_nt: TGTGCCAGTAGTAAGGGACCCGACTATGGCTACACCTTC; j_call: TRBJ1-2; v_call: TRBV19; d_call: NA; clone_size: many
cdr3_aa: CASSLMGTSGFSTDTQYF; cdr3_nt: TGTGCCAGCAGCTTAATGGGGACTAGCGGGTTCAGCACAGATACGCAGTATTTT; j_call: TRBJ2-3; v_call: TRBV7-2; d_call: TRBD2; clone_size: many